The 6 T cell receptor beta chains reported below all come from one sample, sequenced in a study of blood T cell repertoires in COVID-19. Here immunoSEQ multiplex PCR was the method, and the copy in TCRdb shows in-frame clones only, minus some. This sample has about 100,000 clones; over 75% occur once, and the top ten carry around 10%. The sample consisted of peripheral blood. These TCRs come from a man aged 80 or over with acute or convalescent COVID-19.

This chain connects TRBV5-1 to TRBJ2-3; 8 nucleotides agree with TRBD2. The length of the CDR3 is 16 residues. V lost 0 bases to trimming and J lost 1 base; unmatched junction nucleotides: 4. Germline-derived CDR1 and CDR2 are SGHRS and YFSETQ. DNA for the CDR3: TGCGCCAGCAGCTTGGAACCAGCGGGGGGCACAGATACGCAGTATTTT. Translation gives CASSLEPAGGTDTQYF.

This clone has only one observation. The CDR3 loop is CASSIVFQGGGELFF. For the CDR3, the DNA is TGTGCCAGTAGTATAGTGTTTCAGGGTGGCGGGGAGCTGTTTTTT. V and J are TRBV19 and TRBJ2-2; tentatively, D is TRBD1 (5 bases). The CDR3 is 15 residues long. Trimming left V 1 base short and J 7 bases short, with 13 bases between. Germline V gene data show CDR1 as LNHDA and CDR2 as SQIVND (reference sequence).

This clone has only a few counts. The chain carries TRBV7-9 and TRBJ1-5, with 10 bases that match TRBD1. This CDR3 spans 16 amino acids. Germline values: CDR1 SEHNR, CDR2 FQNEAQ (reference sequence). V lost 0 bases and J lost 2; bases outside the gene matches: 1. CDR3 amino acids: CASSLAGTGGNQPQHF. The DNA for the CDR3 is TGTGCCAGCAGCTTAGCTGGGACAGGGGGCAATCAGCCCCAGCATTTT.

V gene TRBV14 combines with J gene TRBJ1-1; 11 bases align to TRBD1. The CDR3 runs to 15 residues. Trimming removed 5 bases from V and 4 bases from J; junction bases left unmatched: 6. Germline V gene lookup returns CDR1 SGHDN and CDR2 FVKESK. This CDR3 reads CASSKTGTGGTEAFF. The CDR3 nucleotides read TGTGCCAGCAGCAAAACCGGGACAGGGGGCACTGAAGCTTTCTTT.

The V gene is TRBV19, the J gene TRBJ2-1; 13 positions match TRBD2. This CDR3 has 15 residues. In germline, CDR1 is LNHDA, CDR2 SQIVND (reference sequence). V was clipped by 6 bases and J by 6 bases; unmatched bases: 5. The CDR3 protein is CASRARTSGSNEQFF. Here the CDR3 DNA reads TGTGCCAGTAGGGCGAGGACTAGCGGGAGCAATGAGCAGTTCTTC.

The chain uses TRBV3-1 (or the pseudogene TRBV3-2) and TRBJ2-7; 9 bases are shared with TRBD2. The V gene end was trimmed by 1 base and the J gene end by 3 bases; junction bases not matched to a gene: 10. The germline gives CDR1 LGHDT, CDR2 YNNKEL (reference sequence). There are 17 residues in the CDR3. CDR3 loop: CASSQGIGLARFYEQYF. The CDR3 nucleotides read TGTGCCAGCAGCCAAGGGATCGGACTAGCGAGATTCTACGAGCAGTACTTC.